One and the same sample provided the 8 T cell receptor beta chains below, sequenced in a study of shared clonotypes between healthy human individuals. Libraries were prepared by immunoSEQ multiplex PCR; TCRdb keeps only in-frame clonotypes and omits some of them. Among approximately 740,000 clones listed, 85% to 95% were seen once. Cells designated naive CD8 were CD45RO-negative and were positively selected for CCR7, with terminally differentiated effector memory CD45RA+ cells excluded. Material for sequencing was naive CD8+ T cells sorted from blood. Every receptor here comes from a man aged 25-45 years in good health.

V gene TRBV6-4 combines with J gene TRBJ2-1; D is undetermined. CDR1 and CDR2 (germline): MRHNA, SNTAGT. The CDR3 contains 15 residues. Trimming took off 3 bases at V and 2 bases at J, with 11 bases between the two ends. This CDR3 reads CASSEEPNPYNEQFF. The CDR3 nucleotides are TGTGCCAGCAGTGAAGAGCCGAACCCCTACAATGAGCAGTTCTTC.

This clone has only one observation. The chain has TRBV28 and TRBJ1-5; 9 nucleotides match TRBD1. J lost 6 bases, V lost 2 bases, and 5 bases had no gene match. CDR1 MDHEN and CDR2 SYDVKM come from the germline V gene. The CDR3 has 15 amino acids. The DNA for the CDR3 is TGTGCCAGCAGTTTACTACAGGGGGCAGGTCAGCCCCAGCATTTT. This codes for CASSLLQGAGQPQHF.

The chain has TRBV2 and TRBJ2-4; either TRBD1 or TRBD2 may fit D (5 bases each). Germline CDR1 is SNHLY and CDR2 is FYNNEI. Trimming cost V 0 bases and J 8 bases, with 8 bases left between them. The CDR3 length is 13 residues. The CDR3 is CASSEARGDIQYF. The CDR3 DNA reads as TGTGCCAGCAGTGAAGCGAGGGGAGACATTCAGTACTTC.

The chain is built from TRBV5-1 and TRBJ2-7; 8 nucleotides align to TRBD1. The CDR3 sequence is 14 residues long. Germline CDR1 reads SGHRS; CDR2 reads YFSETQ. V was clipped by 3 bases and J by 5 bases; unmatched bases: 7. The CDR3 region is CASSSGQGLDEQYF. Written as DNA, the CDR3 is TGCGCCAGCAGCTCCGGACAGGGATTGGACGAGCAGTACTTC.

This clone appeared a single time. The chain uses TRBV11-2 and TRBJ2-1; D not resolved. Trimming removed 3 bases from V and 8 bases from J, with 8 bases in between. CDR3 length: 12 amino acids. Germline V gene data show CDR1 as SGHAT and CDR2 as FQNNGV. DNA for the CDR3: TGTGCCAGCAGCTTGGATTGGCATGAGCAGTTCTTC. This gives the protein CASSLDWHEQFF. The variable domain in full, completed from reference TRBV11-2 and TRBJ2-1, reads EAGVAQSPRYKIIEKRQSVAFWCNPISGHATLYWYQQILGQGPKLLIQFQNNGVVDDSQLPKDRFSAERLKGVDSTLKIQPAKLEDSAVYLCASSLDWHEQFFGPGTRLTVL.

This clone was seen only once. The chain combines TRBV7-9 with TRBJ2-5; TRBD1 is a possible D gene (6 bases). Germline V gene lookup returns CDR1 SEHNR and CDR2 FQNEAQ (reference sequence). Trimming pared 3 bases from V and 3 bases from J, leaving 14 bases between. CDR3 size: 15 residues. The CDR3: CASSFIRDIEETQYF. The CDR3, as DNA: TGTGCCAGCAGCTTCATCCGGGACATAGAAGAGACCCAGTACTTC.

CDR3 DNA sequence: TGCGCCAGCAGCCAAAATATGTTCTACGAGCAGTACTTC. It translates to CASSQNMFYEQYF. The rearrangement links TRBV4-1 to TRBJ2-7, with unresolved D. The germline V and J ends were trimmed by 2 bases and 3 bases, with 8 bases remaining between them. The V gene's germline CDR1 is MGHRA and CDR2 YSYEKL. This CDR3 contains 13 residues.

This chain uses TRBV11-2 with TRBJ2-2, with D unresolved. Germline CDR1 and CDR2: SGHAT and FQNNGV. This CDR3 has 15 amino acids. Trimming took off 7 bases at V and 2 bases at J, with 14 bases between the two ends. The CDR3 sequence: CASTIPRGNTGELFF. CDR3 nucleotides: TGTGCCAGCACCATTCCGCGCGGCAACACCGGGGAGCTGTTTTTT.